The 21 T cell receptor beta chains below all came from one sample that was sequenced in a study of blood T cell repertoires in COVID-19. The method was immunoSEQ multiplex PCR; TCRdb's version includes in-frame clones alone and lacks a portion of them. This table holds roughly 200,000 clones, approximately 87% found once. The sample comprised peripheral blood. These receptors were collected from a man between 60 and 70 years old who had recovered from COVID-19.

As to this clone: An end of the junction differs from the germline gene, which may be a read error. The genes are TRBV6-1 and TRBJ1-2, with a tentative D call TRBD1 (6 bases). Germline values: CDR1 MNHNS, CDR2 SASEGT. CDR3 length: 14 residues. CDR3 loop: CASSEAGQSYGYTF. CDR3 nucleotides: TGTGCCAGCAGCGAAGCCGGACAGTCCTATGGCTACACCTTC.

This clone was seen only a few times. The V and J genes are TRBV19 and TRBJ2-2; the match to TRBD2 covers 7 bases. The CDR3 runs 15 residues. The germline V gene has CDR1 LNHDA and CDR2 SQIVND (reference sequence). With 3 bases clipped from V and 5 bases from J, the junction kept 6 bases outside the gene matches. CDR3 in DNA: TGTGCCAGTAGTATCAAACTAGCGAGGACCGGGGAGCTGTTTTTT. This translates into CASSIKLARTGELFF.

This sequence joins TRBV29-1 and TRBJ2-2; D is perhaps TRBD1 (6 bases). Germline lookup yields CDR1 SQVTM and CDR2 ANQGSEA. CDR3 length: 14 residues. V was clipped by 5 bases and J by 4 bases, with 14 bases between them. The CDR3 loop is CSVIDRSFTGELFF. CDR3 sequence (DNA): TGCAGCGTTATAGACAGGAGTTTCACCGGGGAGCTGTTTTTT.

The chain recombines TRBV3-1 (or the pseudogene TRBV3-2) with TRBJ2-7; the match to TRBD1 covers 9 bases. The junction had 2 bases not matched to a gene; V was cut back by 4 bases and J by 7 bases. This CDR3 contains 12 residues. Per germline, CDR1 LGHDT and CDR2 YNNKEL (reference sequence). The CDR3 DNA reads TGTGCCAGCAGCCGGACAGGGGTAGAGCAGTACTTC. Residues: CASSRTGVEQYF.

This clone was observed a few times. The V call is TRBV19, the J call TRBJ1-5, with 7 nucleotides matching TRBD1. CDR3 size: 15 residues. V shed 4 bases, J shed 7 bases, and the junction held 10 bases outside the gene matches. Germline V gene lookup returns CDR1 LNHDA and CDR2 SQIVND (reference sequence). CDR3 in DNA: TGTGCCAGTAGTAAATGGGACAGCAAGATCCAGCCCCAGCATTTT. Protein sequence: CASSKWDSKIQPQHF.

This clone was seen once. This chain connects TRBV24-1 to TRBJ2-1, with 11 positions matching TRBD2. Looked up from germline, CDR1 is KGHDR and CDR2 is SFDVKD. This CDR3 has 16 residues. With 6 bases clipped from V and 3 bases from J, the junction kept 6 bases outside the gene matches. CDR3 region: CATSPLGTSGYNEQFF. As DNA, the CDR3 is TGTGCCACCAGTCCCCTTGGGACTAGCGGCTACAATGAGCAGTTCTTC.

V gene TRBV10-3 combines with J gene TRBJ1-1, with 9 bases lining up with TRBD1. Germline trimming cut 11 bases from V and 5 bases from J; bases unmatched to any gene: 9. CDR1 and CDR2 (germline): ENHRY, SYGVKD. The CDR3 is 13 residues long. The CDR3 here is CACAGTGKTEAFF. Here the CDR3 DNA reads TGTGCCTGCGCCGGGACAGGGAAAACTGAAGCTTTCTTT.

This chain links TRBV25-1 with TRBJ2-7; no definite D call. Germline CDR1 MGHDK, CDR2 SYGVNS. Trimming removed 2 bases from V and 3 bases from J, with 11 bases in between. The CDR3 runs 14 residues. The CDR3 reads CASSEGGSYYEQYF. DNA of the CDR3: TGTGCCAGCAGTGAAGGCGGCAGTTACTACGAGCAGTACTTC.

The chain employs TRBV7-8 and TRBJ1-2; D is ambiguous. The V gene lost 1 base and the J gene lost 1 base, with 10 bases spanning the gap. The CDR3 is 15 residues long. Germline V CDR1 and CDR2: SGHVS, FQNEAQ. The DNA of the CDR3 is TGTGCCAGCAGCTTAGGCCCCTCGGGTAACTATGGCTACACCTTC. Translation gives CASSLGPSGNYGYTF.

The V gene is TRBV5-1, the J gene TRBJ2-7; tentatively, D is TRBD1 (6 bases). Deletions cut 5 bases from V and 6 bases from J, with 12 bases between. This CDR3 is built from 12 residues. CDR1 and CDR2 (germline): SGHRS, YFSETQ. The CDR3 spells CASSQDRIEQYF. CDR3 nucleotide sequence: TGCGCCAGCAGTCAGGACAGAATCGAGCAGTACTTC.

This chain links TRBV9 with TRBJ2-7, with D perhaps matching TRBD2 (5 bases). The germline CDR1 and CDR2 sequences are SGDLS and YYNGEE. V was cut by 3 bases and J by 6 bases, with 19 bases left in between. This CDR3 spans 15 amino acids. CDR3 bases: TGTGCCAGCAGCGAGGAATCGGGTCATCGGGGCGAGCAGTACTTC. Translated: CASSEESGHRGEQYF.

The CDR3 DNA reads as TGCGCCAGCAGCTTGAGCGGGACTAGATTGAATGAGCAGTTCTTC. Its protein product is CASSLSGTRLNEQFF. The V call is TRBV5-1, the J call TRBJ2-1, with 8 bases that match TRBD2. The CDR3 is made up of 15 amino acids. The germline CDR1 and CDR2 sequences are SGHRS and YFSETQ. The V and J ends lost 1 base and 7 bases, in that order; junction bases with no gene match: 7.

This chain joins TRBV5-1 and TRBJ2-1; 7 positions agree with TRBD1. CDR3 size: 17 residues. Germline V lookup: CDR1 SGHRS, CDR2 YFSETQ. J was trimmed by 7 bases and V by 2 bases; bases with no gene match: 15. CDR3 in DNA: TGCGCCAGCAGCTTCCAAACGACAGGGTTGGGTGATAATGAGCAGTTCTTC. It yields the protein CASSFQTTGLGDNEQFF.

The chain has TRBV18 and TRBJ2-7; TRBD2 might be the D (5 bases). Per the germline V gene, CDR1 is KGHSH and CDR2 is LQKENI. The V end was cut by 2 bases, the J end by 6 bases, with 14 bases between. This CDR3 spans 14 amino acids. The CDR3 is CASSPDYSLGEQYF. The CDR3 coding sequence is TGTGCCAGCTCACCAGACTATTCCCTGGGCGAGCAGTACTTC.

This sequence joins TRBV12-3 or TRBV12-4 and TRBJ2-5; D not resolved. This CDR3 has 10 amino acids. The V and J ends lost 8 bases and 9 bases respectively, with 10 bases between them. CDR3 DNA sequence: TGTGCCAGCTTTCCAGGTGCCCAGTACTTC. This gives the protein CASFPGAQYF.

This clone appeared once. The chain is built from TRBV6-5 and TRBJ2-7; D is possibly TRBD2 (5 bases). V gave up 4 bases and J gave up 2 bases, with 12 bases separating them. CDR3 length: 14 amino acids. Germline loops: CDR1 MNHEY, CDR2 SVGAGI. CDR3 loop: CASSSKTTAYEQYF. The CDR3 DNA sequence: TGTGCCAGCAGTTCGAAGACTACCGCCTACGAGCAGTACTTC.

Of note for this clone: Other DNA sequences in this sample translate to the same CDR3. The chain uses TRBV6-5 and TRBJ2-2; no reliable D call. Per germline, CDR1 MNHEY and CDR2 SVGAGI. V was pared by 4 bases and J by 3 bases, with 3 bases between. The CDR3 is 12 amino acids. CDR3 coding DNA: TGTGCCAGCAGTTCGGACACCGGGGAGCTGTTTTTT. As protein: CASSSDTGELFF.

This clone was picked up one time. This CDR3 is CASSYSPGTDTQYF. CDR3 bases: TGTGCCAGCAGTTACTCCCCAGGCACAGATACGCAGTATTTT. The chain combines TRBV6-5 with TRBJ2-3; D gene ambiguous. V was trimmed by 0 bases and J by 1 base, leaving 5 bases between them. CDR1 and CDR2 (germline): MNHEY, SVGAGI. This CDR3 has 14 residues.

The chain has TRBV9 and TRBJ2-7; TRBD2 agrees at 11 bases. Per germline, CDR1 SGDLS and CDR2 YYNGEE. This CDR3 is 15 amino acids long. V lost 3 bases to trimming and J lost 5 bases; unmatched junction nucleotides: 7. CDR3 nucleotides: TGTGCCAGCAGCGGAGGGGGACTAGCGGAAAACGAGCAGTACTTC. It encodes CASSGGGLAENEQYF.

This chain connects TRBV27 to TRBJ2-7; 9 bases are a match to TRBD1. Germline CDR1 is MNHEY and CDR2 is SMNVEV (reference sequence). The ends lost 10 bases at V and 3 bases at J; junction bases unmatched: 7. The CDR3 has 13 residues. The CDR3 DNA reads TGTGCCATCATGAGACAGGGGGGCTACGAGCAGTACTTC. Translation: CAIMRQGGYEQYF.

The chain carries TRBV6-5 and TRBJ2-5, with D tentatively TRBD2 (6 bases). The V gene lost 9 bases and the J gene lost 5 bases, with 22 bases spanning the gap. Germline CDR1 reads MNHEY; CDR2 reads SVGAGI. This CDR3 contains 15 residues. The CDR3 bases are TGTGCCAGTGCCGCGGGGACTGCCGGGTCTGAGACCCAGTACTTC. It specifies CASAAGTAGSETQYF.